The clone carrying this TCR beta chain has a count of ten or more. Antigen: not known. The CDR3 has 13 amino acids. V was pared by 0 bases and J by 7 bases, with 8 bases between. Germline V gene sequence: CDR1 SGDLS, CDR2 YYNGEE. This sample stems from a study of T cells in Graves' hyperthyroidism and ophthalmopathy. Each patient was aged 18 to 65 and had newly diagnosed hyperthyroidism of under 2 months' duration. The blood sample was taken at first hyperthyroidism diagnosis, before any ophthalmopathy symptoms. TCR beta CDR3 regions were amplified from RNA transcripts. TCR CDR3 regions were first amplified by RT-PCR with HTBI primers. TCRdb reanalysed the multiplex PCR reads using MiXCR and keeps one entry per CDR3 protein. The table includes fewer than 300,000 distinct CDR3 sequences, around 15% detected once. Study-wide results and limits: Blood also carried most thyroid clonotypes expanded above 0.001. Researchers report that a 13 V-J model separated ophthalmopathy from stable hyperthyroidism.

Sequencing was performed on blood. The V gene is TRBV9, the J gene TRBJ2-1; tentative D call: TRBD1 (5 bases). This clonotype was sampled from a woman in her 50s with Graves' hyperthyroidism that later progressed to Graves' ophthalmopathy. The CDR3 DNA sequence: TGTGCCAGCAGCGTAGGCTCAGGGAATGAGCAGTTCTTC. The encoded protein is CASSVGSGNEQFF.